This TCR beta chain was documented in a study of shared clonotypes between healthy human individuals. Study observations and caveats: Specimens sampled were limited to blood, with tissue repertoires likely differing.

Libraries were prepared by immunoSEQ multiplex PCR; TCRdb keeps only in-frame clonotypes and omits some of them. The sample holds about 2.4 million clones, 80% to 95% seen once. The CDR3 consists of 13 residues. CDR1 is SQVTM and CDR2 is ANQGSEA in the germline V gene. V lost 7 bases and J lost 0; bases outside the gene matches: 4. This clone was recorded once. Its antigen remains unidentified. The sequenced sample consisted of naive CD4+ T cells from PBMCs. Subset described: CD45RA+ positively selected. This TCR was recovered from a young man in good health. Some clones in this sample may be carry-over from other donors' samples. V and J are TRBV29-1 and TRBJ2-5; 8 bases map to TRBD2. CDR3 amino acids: CSEQLADQETQYF. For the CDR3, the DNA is TGCAGCGAACAACTAGCGGACCAAGAGACCCAGTACTTC.